This T cell receptor beta chain came from a study of CD8+CD57+ T cells in acquired aplastic anemia. General observations from the study: The number of CD8+ CDR3 sequences shared by patients and controls was around 30.

This clonotype has at least ten counts. The target antigen is unknown. Trimming left V 6 bases short and J 1 base short, with 12 bases between. Germline assignment: CDR1 LNHNV and CDR2 YYDKDF (reference sequence). The CDR3 is 14 amino acids. An expansion of CD8+CD57+ cells by flow cytometry had been shown in patients chosen for sequencing. Diagnosis of severe acquired aplastic anemia applied to all patients. Profiles of TCR beta VDJ and CDR3 were generated from a genomic DNA template. TCRdb itself ran the reads through MiXCR, one entry per CDR3 protein. The sample shows more than 95,000 distinct CDR3 sequences, about two fifths of them seen only once.

Sequencing input: sorted CD4+, CD8+, or CD8+CD57+ T cells (not recorded which) from PBMCs. The sequence was obtained from a human donor with aplastic anemia. The chain couples TRBV15 to TRBJ2-5; TRBD1 might be the D (6 bases). CDR3 residues: CATRGRGIQETQYF. In DNA, the CDR3 is TGTGCCACCAGAGGAAGGGGGATCCAAGAGACCCAGTACTTC.